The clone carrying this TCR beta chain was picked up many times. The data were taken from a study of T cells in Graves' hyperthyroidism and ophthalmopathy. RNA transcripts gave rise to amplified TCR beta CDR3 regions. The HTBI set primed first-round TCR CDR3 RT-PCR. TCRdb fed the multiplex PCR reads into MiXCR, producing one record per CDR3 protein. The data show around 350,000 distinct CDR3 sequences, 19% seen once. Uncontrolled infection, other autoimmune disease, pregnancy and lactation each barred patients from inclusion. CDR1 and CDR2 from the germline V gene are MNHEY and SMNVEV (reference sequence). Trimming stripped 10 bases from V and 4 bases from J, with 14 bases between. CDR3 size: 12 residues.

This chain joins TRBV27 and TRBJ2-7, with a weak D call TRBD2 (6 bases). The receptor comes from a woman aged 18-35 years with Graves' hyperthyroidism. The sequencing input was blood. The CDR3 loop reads CATPPGEYEQYF. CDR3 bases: TGTGCCACCCCGCCGGGAGAGTACGAGCAGTACTTC.